A selection of T cell receptor beta chains follows, all from one sample in a study of blood T cell repertoires in COVID-19. TCRdb's copy holds only in-frame clones and misses some; the assay was immunoSEQ multiplex PCR. The table has around 260,000 clones, about 86% seen once. Sequences were obtained from PBMCs or T cells enriched from blood (not recorded which). Receptor source: a man aged 30 to 39 with acute COVID-19. Both conserved end residues are part of each CDR3. A D gene is named only where the DNA matches it firmly. Clone size is stated in some rows and not others, as once, few, many or a class when expanded.

>TRBV3-1/TRBV3-2|-|-|TRBJ1-2
CASSRDGGGYTF
TGTGCCAGCAGCCGGGACGGGGGTGGCTACACCTTC
>TRBV28|-|-|TRBJ1-6
CASSPGGGLPLHF
TGTGCCAGCAGTCCCGGGGGGGGACTACCCCTCCACTTT
>TRBV19|-|-|TRBJ1-3
CATPTELGNTIYF
TGTGCCACCCCAACGGAGCTTGGAAACACCATATATTTT
>TRBV6-4|TRBD2|-|TRBJ2-1
CASSTSGSYNEQFF
TGTGCCAGCAGTACTAGCGGGAGCTACAATGAGCAGTTCTTC
>TRBV18|-|-|TRBJ2-3
CASSPTGSTDTQYF
TGTGCCAGCTCACCAACAGGAAGCACAGATACGCAGTATTTT
>TRBV5-1|TRBD1|-|TRBJ2-5
CASSPGGQGGKETQYF
TGCGCCAGCAGCCCCGGGGGACAGGGAGGGAAGGAGACCCAGTACTTC
>TRBV18|-|-|TRBJ1-5
CASSPVVAGGNQPQHF
TGTGCCAGCTCACCTGTGGTTGCAGGTGGTAATCAGCCCCAGCATTTT
>TRBV5-6|-|-|TRBJ1-1
CASSWGVNTEAFF
TGTGCCAGCAGCTGGGGGGTTAACACTGAAGCTTTCTTT
>TRBV5-1|TRBD1|-|TRBJ1-5
CASSLTQGDQPQHF
TGCGCCAGCAGCTTAACACAGGGGGATCAGCCCCAGCATTTT
>TRBV7-9|-|-|TRBJ1-5
CASSLAETANQPQHF
TGTGCCAGCAGCTTAGCGGAGACAGCTAATCAGCCCCAGCATTTT
>TRBV6-6|-|-|TRBJ1-2
CASLASGRYYGYTF
TGTGCCAGCTTAGCATCCGGCAGATACTATGGCTACACCTTC
>TRBV9|TRBD1|-|TRBJ1-2
CASSGQDRVAHNYGYTF
TGTGCCAGCAGCGGCCAAGACAGGGTGGCGCATAACTATGGCTACACCTTC
>TRBV5-1|-|-|TRBJ1-3
CASSPGGLRSSGNTIYF
TGTGCCAGCAGCCCGGGAGGCTTACGTAGCTCTGGAAACACCATATATTTT
>TRBV23-1|-|-|TRBJ1-5
CASPVAGQNQPQHF
TGCGCCAGCCCCGTGGCAGGCCAAAATCAGCCCCAGCATTTT
>TRBV3-1/TRBV3-2|TRBD1|few|TRBJ1-2
CASSRQGVYGYTF
TGTGCCAGCAGCCGCCAGGGGGTCTATGGCTACACCTTC
>TRBV12-3/TRBV12-4|TRBD1|-|TRBJ1-2
CASSLQGNYGYTF
TGTGCCAGCAGTCTACAGGGGAACTATGGCTACACCTTC
>TRBV6-5|-|-|TRBJ1-4
CASSVTVNEKLFF
TGTGCCAGCAGCGTGACAGTTAATGAAAAACTGTTTTTT
>TRBV11-3|-|-|TRBJ1-2
CASSSDRTLNYGYTF
TGTGCCAGCAGTTCTGACAGGACCTTGAACTATGGCTACACCTTC
>TRBV6-5|-|-|TRBJ1-3
CASGRGAPSGNTIYF
TGTGCCAGCGGGCGGGGGGCTCCCTCTGGAAACACCATATATTTT
>TRBV19|TRBD1|-|TRBJ1-6
CASTLRDSYNSPLHF
TGTGCCAGTACCCTAAGGGACAGTTATAATTCACCCCTCCACTTT
>TRBV2|TRBD1|-|TRBJ1-6
CASRELSGTGYNSPLHF
TGTGCCAGCAGAGAACTTTCCGGGACAGGGTATAATTCACCCCTCCACTTT
>TRBV27|-|-|TRBJ2-3
CASSSLVGGLTDTQYF
TGTGCCAGCAGTTCACTAGTGGGGGGGCTCACAGATACGCAGTATTTT
>TRBV24-1|TRBD1|-|TRBJ1-5
CATSDPRTGDVQPQHF
TGTGCCACCAGTGACCCCCGGACAGGGGATGTTCAGCCCCAGCATTTT
>TRBV5-6|-|-|TRBJ2-5
CASSPPTLVETQYF
TGTGCCAGCAGCCCCCCGACATTAGTGGAGACCCAGTACTTC
>TRBV13|-|-|TRBJ1-1
CASSLGQGRTEAFF
TGTGCCAGCAGCTTAGGCCAGGGGCGAACTGAAGCTTTCTTT
>TRBV9|TRBD2|-|TRBJ2-2
CASSVDGGDATGELFF
TGTGCCAGCAGCGTAGACGGGGGGGACGCTACCGGGGAGCTGTTTTTT
>TRBV10-1|-|-|TRBJ2-3
CASSADRDTQYF
TGCGCCAGCAGTGCGGACAGAGATACGCAGTATTTT
>TRBV7-9|-|-|TRBJ2-1
CASKEVGSYNEQFF
TGTGCCAGTAAAGAGGTGGGTTCCTACAATGAGCAGTTCTTC
>TRBV28|-|-|TRBJ1-2
CGAGAYGYTF
TGTGGGGCTGGGGCCTATGGCTACACCTTC
>TRBV5-4|TRBD1|-|TRBJ1-6
CASNRDRGDNSPLHF
TGTGCCAGCAACAGGGACAGGGGAGATAATTCACCCCTCCACTTT
>TRBV4-3|-|-|TRBJ2-2
CASSQEAGPAGELFF
TGCGCCAGCAGCCAAGAGGCGGGACCAGCCGGGGAGCTGTTTTTT
>TRBV28|-|-|TRBJ1-5
CASRSTRGVLVIEPQHF
TGTGCCAGCAGGTCCACCAGGGGAGTTCTCGTAATTGAGCCCCAGCATTTT
>TRBV29-1|-|-|TRBJ1-4
CSARLSTNEKLFF
TGCAGCGCCAGGTTGTCAACTAATGAAAAACTGTTTTTT
>TRBV6-2/TRBV6-3|TRBD2|-|TRBJ2-1
CASSVAGGDNEQFF
TGTGCCAGCAGTGTAGCGGGAGGAGACAATGAGCAGTTCTTC
>TRBV4-2|-|-|TRBJ2-3
CASSQVGLGGPDTQYF
TGTGCCAGCAGCCAAGTAGGACTAGGGGGTCCAGATACGCAGTATTTT
>TRBV19|TRBD1|-|TRBJ1-1
CASRTGGTGVSTEAFF
TGTGCCAGTAGGACCGGCGGGACAGGGGTTTCGACTGAAGCTTTCTTT
>TRBV11-2|-|-|TRBJ2-5
CASSSAGLQETQYF
TGTGCCAGCAGCTCAGCTGGGCTTCAAGAGACCCAGTACTTC
>TRBV18|-|-|TRBJ1-4
CASSPPLLQQYEKLFF
TGTGCCAGCTCACCACCATTATTACAGCAGTATGAAAAACTGTTTTTT
>TRBV7-2|-|-|TRBJ2-5
CASSFQGTGTPLSQETQYF
TGTGCCAGCAGCTTCCAAGGAACCGGGACACCTTTGAGTCAAGAGACCCAGTACTTC
>TRBV5-1|TRBD2|-|TRBJ2-1
CASSLGTTGLGNEQFF
TGTGCCAGCAGCTTGGGGACTACGGGCTTGGGCAATGAGCAGTTCTTC
>TRBV6-2/TRBV6-3|TRBD2|-|TRBJ2-5
CASSYSQREGQETQYF
TGTGCCAGCAGTTACTCACAGCGGGAAGGACAAGAGACCCAGTACTTC
>TRBV27|TRBD1|-|TRBJ1-4
CASSFLKDRAEKLFF
TGTGCCAGCAGTTTCCTTAAGGACAGGGCTGAAAAACTGTTTTTT
>TRBV25-1|-|-|TRBJ1-2
CASSESRGYTF
TGTGCCAGCAGTGAATCCCGTGGCTACACCTTC
>TRBV24-1|TRBD1|-|TRBJ2-4
CATILNRGNIQYF
TGTGCCACCATCTTAAACAGGGGGAACATTCAGTACTTC
>TRBV7-9|-|-|TRBJ2-5
CASSLAGTLKETQYF
TGTGCCAGCAGCTTAGCCGGGACTTTAAAAGAGACCCAGTACTTC